This record looks at one T cell receptor (beta chain) sequence and its context. What it binds is unknown. TCRalpha along with TCRbeta cDNA was subjected to two nested PCRs lasting around 15 and 10 cycles. TCRdb re-called the 5' RACE reads and gives one entry per CDR3 protein, without DNA. In all, the sample yields 310,000 or so distinct CDR3 sequences. This sample was taken from a study of monozygotic twins with inflammatory bowel disease. Study conclusions and caveats: It was not supported that a single strong signal or clonotype was associated with IBD. Those with IBD had lower TCRbeta diversity (inverse Simpson) than their healthy co-twins did.

From germline, CDR1 is SGHRS and CDR2 YFSETQ. The CDR3 sequence is 15 residues long. Sequenced: blood. J is TRBJ2-2 and V is TRBV5-1. The sequence was collected from a human donor with ulcerative colitis or Crohn's disease, or a healthy co-twin of an affected twin (not recorded which). The CDR3: CASSASPAGTGELFF. Looking up the rest from reference TRBV5-1 and TRBJ2-2 gives the full variable domain: KAGVTQTPRYLIKTRGQQVTLSCSPISGHRSVSWYQQTPGQGLQFLFEYFSETQRNKGNFPGRFSGRQFSNSRSEMNVSTLELGDSALYLCASSASPAGTGELFFGEGSRLTVL.